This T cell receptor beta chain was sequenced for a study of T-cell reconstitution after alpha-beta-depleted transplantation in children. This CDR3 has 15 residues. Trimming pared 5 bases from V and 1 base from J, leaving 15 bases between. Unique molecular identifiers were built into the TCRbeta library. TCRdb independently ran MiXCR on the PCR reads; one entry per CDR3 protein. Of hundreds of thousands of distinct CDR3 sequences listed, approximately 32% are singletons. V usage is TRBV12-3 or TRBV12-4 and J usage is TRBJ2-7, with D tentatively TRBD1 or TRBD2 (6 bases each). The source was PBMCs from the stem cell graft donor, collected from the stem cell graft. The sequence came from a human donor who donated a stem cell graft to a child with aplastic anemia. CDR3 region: CASSLLGGESYEQYF. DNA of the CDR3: TGTGCCAGCAGTCTACTGGGGGGCGAGTCCTACGAGCAGTACTTC.